This T cell receptor beta chain was sequenced during a study of spatial heterogeneity in lung cancer. Study at large: On average, each unique TCR and UMI combination appeared more than ten times in raw reads.

The V and J ends lost 4 bases and 6 bases, in that order; junction bases with no gene match: 3. CDR3 length: 12 residues. Germline V gene lookup returns CDR1 SGHTA and CDR2 FQGTGA. Single TCR cDNA molecules each had their own unique molecular identifier. TCRdb passed the 5' RACE reads through MiXCR, listing each CDR3 protein once. Of about 14,000 distinct CDR3 sequences listed, approximately 4.5% are singletons. As for time point: sample taken at primary tumor resection. The input material, whole RNA from tumor, nontumor lung or frozen PBMC, was sequenced unsorted. This clonotype was observed at least ten times. Its target is unknown. Because the library targeted alpha chains, this beta chain is an off-target read whose size means little. Points from the study as a whole: Expanded alpha and beta TCR counts within tumors tracked tumor mutation counts.

The sample here was lung tumor tissue, taken at surgery. The chain couples TRBV7-3 to TRBJ2-7; TRBD1 matches 7 bases. The receptor's source is a female donor with early-stage non-small cell lung cancer. The CDR3 DNA follows: TGTGCCAGCAGCTCCCCAGGGGGCGAGCAGTACTTC. Protein: CASSSPGGEQYF.